This T cell receptor (beta chain) stems from a study of blood T cell repertoires in COVID-19. The wider study: Spain, Italy and the United States supplied samples that represented acute and convalescent COVID-19.

There are 15 residues in the CDR3. Looked up from germline, CDR1 is SGHTA and CDR2 is FQGNSA. The ends were cut back, 1 base at V and 2 bases at J, with 10 bases in the middle. Study processing details: How many nucleated cells were present was estimated from reference gene primer amplification. Libraries were prepared by immunoSEQ multiplex PCR; TCRdb keeps only in-frame clonotypes and omits some of them. V, J and clone size are taken as reported in that table, and D and trimming were inferred from the DNA itself. The sample includes 100,000 to 150,000 clones, about 70% of them seen just once. V and J are TRBV7-2 and TRBJ2-3; D unclear. Material for sequencing was peripheral blood. The receptor comes from a woman between 70 and 85 years old with acute or convalescent COVID-19. The CDR3 protein is CASSLVGPATDTQYF. The DNA for the CDR3 is TGTGCCAGCAGCTTAGTGGGCCCTGCCACAGATACGCAGTATTTT.